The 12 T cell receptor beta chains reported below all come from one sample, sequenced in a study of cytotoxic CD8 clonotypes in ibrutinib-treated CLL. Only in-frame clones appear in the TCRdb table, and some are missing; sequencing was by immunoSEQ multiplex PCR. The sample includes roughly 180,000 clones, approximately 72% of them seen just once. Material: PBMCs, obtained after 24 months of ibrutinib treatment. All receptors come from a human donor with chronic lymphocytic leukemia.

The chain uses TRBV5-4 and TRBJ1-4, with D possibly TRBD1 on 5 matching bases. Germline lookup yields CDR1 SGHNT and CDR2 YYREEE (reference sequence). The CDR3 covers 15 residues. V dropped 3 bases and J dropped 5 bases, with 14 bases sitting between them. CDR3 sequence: CASSSTGTWNEKLFF. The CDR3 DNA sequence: TGTGCCAGCAGCTCGACCGGGACGTGGAATGAAAAACTGTTTTTT. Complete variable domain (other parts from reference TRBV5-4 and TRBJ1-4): ETGVTQSPTHLIKTRGQQVTLRCSSQSGHNTVSWYQQALGQGPQFIFQYYREEENGRGNFPPRFSGLQFPNYSSELNVNALELDDSALYLCASSSTGTWNEKLFFGSGTQLSVL.

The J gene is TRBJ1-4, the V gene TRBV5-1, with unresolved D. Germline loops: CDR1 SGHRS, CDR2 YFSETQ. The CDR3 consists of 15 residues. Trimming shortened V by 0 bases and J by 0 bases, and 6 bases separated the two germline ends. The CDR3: CASSLAGATNEKLFF. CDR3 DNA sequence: TGCGCCAGCAGCTTGGCCGGGGCAACTAATGAAAAACTGTTTTTT.

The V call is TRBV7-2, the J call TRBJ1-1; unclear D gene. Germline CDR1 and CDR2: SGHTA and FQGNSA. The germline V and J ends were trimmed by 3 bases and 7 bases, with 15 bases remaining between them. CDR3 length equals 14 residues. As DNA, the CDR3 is TGTGCCAGCAGCTTTCAGGTCGGAGGGAGTGAAGCTTTCTTT. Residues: CASSFQVGGSEAFF.

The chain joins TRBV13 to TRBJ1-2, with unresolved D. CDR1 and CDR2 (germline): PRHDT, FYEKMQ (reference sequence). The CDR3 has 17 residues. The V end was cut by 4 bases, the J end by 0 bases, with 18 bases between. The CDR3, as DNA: TGTGCCAGCAGCTCCAGGATCAGACGGAGACCTAACTATGGCTACACCTTC. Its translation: CASSSRIRRRPNYGYTF.

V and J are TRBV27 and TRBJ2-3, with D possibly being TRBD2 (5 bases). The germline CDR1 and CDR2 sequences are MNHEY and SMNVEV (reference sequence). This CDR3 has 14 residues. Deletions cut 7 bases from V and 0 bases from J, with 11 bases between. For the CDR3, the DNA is TGTGCCAGCAAACTAGATCTAAGCACAGATACGCAGTATTTT. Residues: CASKLDLSTDTQYF.

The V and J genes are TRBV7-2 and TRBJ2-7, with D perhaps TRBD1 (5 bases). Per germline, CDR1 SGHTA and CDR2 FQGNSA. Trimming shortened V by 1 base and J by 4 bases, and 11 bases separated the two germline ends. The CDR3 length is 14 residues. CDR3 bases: TGTGCCAGCAGCTTAGGGGGAACAGGATACGAGCAGTACTTC. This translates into CASSLGGTGYEQYF.

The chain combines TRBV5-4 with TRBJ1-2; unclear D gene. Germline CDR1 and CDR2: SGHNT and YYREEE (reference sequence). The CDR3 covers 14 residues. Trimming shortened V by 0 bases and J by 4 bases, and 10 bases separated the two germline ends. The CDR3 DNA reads TGTGCCAGCAGCTTGGGGCCCGGCACCTATGGCTACACCTTC. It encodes CASSLGPGTYGYTF.

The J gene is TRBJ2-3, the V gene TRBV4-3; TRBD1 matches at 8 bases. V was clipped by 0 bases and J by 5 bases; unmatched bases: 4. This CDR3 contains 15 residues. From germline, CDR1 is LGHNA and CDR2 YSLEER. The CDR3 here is CASSQDRGQVDTQYF. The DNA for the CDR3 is TGCGCCAGCAGCCAAGACAGGGGGCAAGTAGATACGCAGTATTTT.

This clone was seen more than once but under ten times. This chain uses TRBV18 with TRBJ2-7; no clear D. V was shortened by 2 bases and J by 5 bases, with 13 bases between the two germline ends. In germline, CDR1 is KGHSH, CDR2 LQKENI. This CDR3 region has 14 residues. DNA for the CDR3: TGTGCCAGCTCACCATCCAGCGCAGAACACGAGCAGTACTTC. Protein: CASSPSSAEHEQYF.

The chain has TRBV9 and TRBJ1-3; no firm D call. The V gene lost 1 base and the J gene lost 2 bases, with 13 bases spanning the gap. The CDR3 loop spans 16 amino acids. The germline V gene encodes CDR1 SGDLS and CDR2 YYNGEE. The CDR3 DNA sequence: TGTGCCAGCAGCGTAACGGAGGGTCCCCCTGGAAACACCATATATTTT. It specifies CASSVTEGPPGNTIYF.

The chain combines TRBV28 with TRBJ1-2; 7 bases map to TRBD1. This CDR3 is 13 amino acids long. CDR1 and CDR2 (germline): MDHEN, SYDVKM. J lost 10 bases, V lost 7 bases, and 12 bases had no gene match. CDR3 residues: CASKRDSLSDYTF. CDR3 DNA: TGTGCCAGCAAAAGGGACAGCCTTTCGGACTACACCTTC.

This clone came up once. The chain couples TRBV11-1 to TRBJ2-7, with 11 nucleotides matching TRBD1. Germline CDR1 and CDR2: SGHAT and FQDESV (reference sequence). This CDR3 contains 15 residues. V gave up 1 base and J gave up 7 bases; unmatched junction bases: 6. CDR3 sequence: CASSLGWTGGQEQYF. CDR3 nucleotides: TGTGCCAGCAGCTTAGGTTGGACAGGGGGCCAAGAGCAGTACTTC.